Given below is one TCR beta chain in context. Methods used by the authors: Estimated nucleated cell counts came from reference gene primer amplification. Clones were read by immunoSEQ multiplex PCR, and TCRdb kept only the in-frame ones, dropping some. V, J and clone size reflect that table, while D and trimming were determined from the DNA. The sample lists under 100,000 clones; over 80% were seen once. The source of the sample is a study of blood T cell repertoires in COVID-19. Background on the study: Material from acute and convalescent COVID-19 was sourced from the United States, Italy and Spain. In each case, the material was cDNA or gDNA derived from T cells, B-cell-depleted T cells, or PBMCs.

The CDR3 contains 16 residues. Trimming removed 1 base from V and 1 base from J, with 10 bases in between. The V gene's germline CDR1 is LGHDT and CDR2 YNNKEL (reference sequence). The sequence was obtained from a woman aged 60-75 years with active COVID-19. The specimen was peripheral blood. The J gene is TRBJ2-2, the V gene TRBV3-1 (or the pseudogene TRBV3-2); tentative D call: TRBD2 (6 bases). Here the CDR3 reads CASSQGTSRNTGELFF. CDR3 DNA: TGTGCCAGCAGCCAAGGTACTAGCCGGAACACCGGGGAGCTGTTTTTT.